This is a list of T cell receptor beta chains from one sample in a study of PD-L1 blockade in urothelial cancer. Clones were sequenced by immunoSEQ multiplex PCR, and TCRdb holds only the in-frame ones, with some missing. The data hold roughly 40,000 clones, with over 65% observed a single time. The specimen was PBMCs, collected around atezolizumab (anti-PD-L1) treatment. The origin of the receptors is a man between 65 and 85 years old with urothelial cancer. Both conserved end residues are part of each CDR3. The D gene is left open where the match is weak. Size is omitted from some rows. Given values are once, few, many or a class for expanded clones.

TGTGCCAGCAGCGTAGATCCACAGGGGCTCTATGGCTACACCTTC,CASSVDPQGLYGYTF,TRBV9,.,TRBD1,TRBJ1-2
TGTGCCAGCAGCCGTGGGGGGGACCGCTACAATGAGCAGTTCTTC,CASSRGGDRYNEQFF,TRBV11-2,.,TRBD2,TRBJ2-1
TGTGCCAGCAGCTTGCGAACAGGGCGAAGGCAGCCCCAGCATTTT,CASSLRTGRRQPQHF,TRBV5-8,.,.,TRBJ1-5
TGTGCCAGCAGCTATCTGGCAGGGGGTTACAATGAGCAGTTCTTC,CASSYLAGGYNEQFF,TRBV7-9,.,TRBD1,TRBJ2-1
TGTGCCAGCTCACCAGTACAGAACGAGCAGTACTTC,CASSPVQNEQYF,TRBV18,few,.,TRBJ2-7
TGTGCCAGTACCGGGACAGCCTATCAGCCCCAGCATTTT,CASTGTAYQPQHF,TRBV19,few,TRBD1,TRBJ1-5
TGTGCCAGCAATTACCGGACTGTCTACAATGAGCAGTTCTTC,CASNYRTVYNEQFF,TRBV6-6,.,.,TRBJ2-1
TGTGCCAGCACCTCGGACAGGGCGACAGATACGCAGTATTTT,CASTSDRATDTQYF,TRBV6-5,once,TRBD1,TRBJ2-3
TGTGCCAGCAGCTTCCAACAGGGCCGCAGCACTGAAGCTTTCTTT,CASSFQQGRSTEAFF,TRBV13,.,.,TRBJ1-1
TGTGCCAGCGGGGAACGACAGAGCTCCTACGAGCAGTACTTC,CASGERQSSYEQYF,TRBV2,.,.,TRBJ2-7
TGCGCCAGCACCCCCATGACGGCGGGCCGCCAAGAGACCCAGTACTTC,CASTPMTAGRQETQYF,TRBV5-1,.,.,TRBJ2-5
TGTGCCAGCAAACCCGGGGGAATGAACACTGAAGCTTTCTTT,CASKPGGMNTEAFF,TRBV6-4,.,.,TRBJ1-1
TGTGCCATCAGTGAATCTCAGGGAAACACCATATATTTT,CAISESQGNTIYF,TRBV10-3,.,.,TRBJ1-3
TGTGCCAGCAGCCCCAGGGACAGGGGAAACATTCAGTACTTC,CASSPRDRGNIQYF,TRBV5-6,.,TRBD1,TRBJ2-4
TGTGCCAGCAGTCCCTCTAGCGGGATTTATCACGAGCAGTACTTC,CASSPSSGIYHEQYF,TRBV25-1,.,TRBD2,TRBJ2-7
TGTGCCAGCAGCTTGGGGGGGGACCTCCAAGAGACCCAGTACTTC,CASSLGGDLQETQYF,TRBV5-4,.,.,TRBJ2-5
TGTGCCAGCAGCTTGGCCATGCAGACTGAAGCTTTCTTT,CASSLAMQTEAFF,TRBV5-4,few,.,TRBJ1-1
TGCGCCAGCAGTATTACCAGGGGGCACAATGAGCAGTTCTTC,CASSITRGHNEQFF,TRBV5-1,.,TRBD1,TRBJ2-1
TGTGCCAGCAGGGCGGGCCTGGGCACAGATACGCAGTATTTT,CASRAGLGTDTQYF,TRBV6-5,.,.,TRBJ2-3
TGTGCCAGCAGCGGGGGACAGGGGATTGAAGCTTTCTTT,CASSGGQGIEAFF,TRBV7-9,.,TRBD1,TRBJ1-1
TGTGCCAGCAGCTCCGCGGGACAGGGAGACTTCGATGGCTACACCTTC,CASSSAGQGDFDGYTF,TRBV13,.,TRBD1,TRBJ1-2
TGTGCCAGCAGTGAATGGACTGGGAGTGAAAAACTGTTTTTT,CASSEWTGSEKLFF,TRBV25-1,.,.,TRBJ1-4
TGTGCCAACGGACAGGGGGCGGACACCGGGGAGCTGTTTTTT,CANGQGADTGELFF,TRBV6-1,.,TRBD1,TRBJ2-2
TGTGCTAGTGCTGGGGGGATGAGAGGAGAGACCCAGTACTTC,CASAGGMRGETQYF,TRBV12-5,.,.,TRBJ2-5
TGCAGCGTGGGAGATCCCGACAGGGTAGAAGGCTACACCTTC,CSVGDPDRVEGYTF,TRBV29-1,.,TRBD1,TRBJ1-2
TGTGCCAGCAGTGACTATAGCGGACGCAGTAGCACAGATACGCAGTATTTT,CASSDYSGRSSTDTQYF,TRBV2,.,.,TRBJ2-3
TGTGCTAGTGCTACTTCGAACACCGGGGAGCTGTTTTTT,CASATSNTGELFF,TRBV12-5,.,.,TRBJ2-2
TGTGCCAGCAGTGACGAAGGGACAGTGAACACTGAAGCTTTCTTT,CASSDEGTVNTEAFF,TRBV28,.,TRBD1,TRBJ1-1
TGTGCCTGGGGACAGGGCAAATGGGTCCGAAACATTCAGTACTTC,CAWGQGKWVRNIQYF,TRBV30,.,TRBD1,TRBJ2-4
TGTGCCAGCAGCCCTCCCCTAGCGGGGATCAATGAGCAGTTCTTC,CASSPPLAGINEQFF,TRBV11-3,.,TRBD2,TRBJ2-1
TGTGCCAGCAGCCCGGGACTAGCGGGACAAGAGACCCAGTACTTC,CASSPGLAGQETQYF,TRBV5-4,.,TRBD2,TRBJ2-5
TGTGCCAGCAGTTACTCTCGCAGGTCCTACGAGCAGTACTTC,CASSYSRRSYEQYF,TRBV6-6,.,.,TRBJ2-7
TGTGCCAGTTCGACGGGAGGGGCTATCGGGGAAAAACTGTTTTTT,CASSTGGAIGEKLFF,TRBV19,.,.,TRBJ1-4
TGTGCCAGCAGCTTAGTAGGGTTGGAGGCCTACGAGCAGTACTTC,CASSLVGLEAYEQYF,TRBV11-3,.,.,TRBJ2-7
TGTGCCAGCAGCTTGTCAGGGAGGGTTACTGAAGCTTTCTTT,CASSLSGRVTEAFF,TRBV5-6,.,.,TRBJ1-1
TGTGCCAGCAGTTTGGGGCAGGCCTACACTGAAGCTTTCTTT,CASSLGQAYTEAFF,TRBV27,once,.,TRBJ1-1
TGTGCCAGCAGCTGGGGGGACTCTGAAGCTTTCTTT,CASSWGDSEAFF,TRBV5-6,.,.,TRBJ1-1
TGTGCCAGCAGCCTCATACCGGACAGGGCGGAAAAACTGTTTTTT,CASSLIPDRAEKLFF,TRBV7-9,.,TRBD1,TRBJ1-4
TGCGCCAGCAGCCAAGATTTCGGGGGATCGAACACTGAAGCTTTCTTT,CASSQDFGGSNTEAFF,TRBV4-1,.,.,TRBJ1-1
TGTGCCAGCAGCTTAGGGGTTTACGTGGACACTCAAGAGACCCAGTACTTC,CASSLGVYVDTQETQYF,TRBV7-9,once,.,TRBJ2-5
TGTGCCAGCAGCATGACAGGGGGAGATGAAAAACTGTTTTTT,CASSMTGGDEKLFF,TRBV6-5,.,TRBD1,TRBJ1-4
TGTGCCAGCTCACCACGGGCGGGAGTCTCCCACGAGCAGTACTTC,CASSPRAGVSHEQYF,TRBV18,.,TRBD2,TRBJ2-7
TGTGCCAGCAGCTTAACAGGGGGCCAGGAGACCCAGTACTTC,CASSLTGGQETQYF,TRBV11-3,.,TRBD1,TRBJ2-5
TGTGCCAGCAGCTGGGCGGGACCCCCCGGTGAGCAGTTCTTC,CASSWAGPPGEQFF,TRBV5-4,.,.,TRBJ2-1
TGTGCCAGGGGAGCTAGCGGGTTCGCCTACGAGCAGTACTTC,CARGASGFAYEQYF,TRBV6-4,.,TRBD2,TRBJ2-7
TGTGCCAGCAGCCAAGCGGGGGGGGAGACCTACGAGCAGTACTTC,CASSQAGGETYEQYF,TRBV4-2,.,TRBD2,TRBJ2-7
TGTGCCAGCAGCTTAATGAGCAATTCAGAGACCCAGTACTTC,CASSLMSNSETQYF,TRBV13,once,.,TRBJ2-5